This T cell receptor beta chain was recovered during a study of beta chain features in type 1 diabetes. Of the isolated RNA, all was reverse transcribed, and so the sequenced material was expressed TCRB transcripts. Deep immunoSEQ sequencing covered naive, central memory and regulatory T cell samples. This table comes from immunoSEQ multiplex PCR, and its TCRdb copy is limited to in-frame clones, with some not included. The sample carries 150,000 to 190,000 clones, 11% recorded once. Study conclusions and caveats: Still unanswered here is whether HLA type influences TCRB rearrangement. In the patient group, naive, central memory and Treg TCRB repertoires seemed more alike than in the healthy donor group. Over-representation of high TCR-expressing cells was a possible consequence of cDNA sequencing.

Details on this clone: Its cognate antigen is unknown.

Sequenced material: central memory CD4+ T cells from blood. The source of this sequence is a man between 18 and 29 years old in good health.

In DNA, the CDR3 is TGCGCCAGCAGCTCGACAGGGGGCGCTGGGGCCAACGTCCTGACTTTC. Encoded protein: CASSSTGGAGANVLTF. V usage is TRBV5-1 and J usage is TRBJ2-6; 10 bases are a match to TRBD1. V was clipped by 3 bases and J by 2 bases; unmatched bases: 2. This CDR3 spans 16 amino acids. The germline CDR1 and CDR2 sequences are SGHRS and YFSETQ.